This T cell receptor beta chain was retrieved from a study of blood T cell repertoires in COVID-19. Study details: The United States, Italy and Spain supplied acute and convalescent COVID-19 samples. T cells, B-cell-depleted T cells, or PBMCs provided the cDNA or gDNA that served as material.

How the authors handled the data: For nucleated cells, counts were estimated from reference gene primer amplification. The table came from immunoSEQ multiplex PCR; TCRdb's copy has only in-frame clones and leaves some out. V, J and clone size are those of that table, while D and trimming were read from the DNA. The sample lists roughly 220,000 clones, approximately 90% seen once, with over 4.5% in the top ten. This TCR was recovered from an elderly man with acute or convalescent COVID-19. Material: peripheral blood.

The CDR3 protein is CASSPRQGDEKLFF. The DNA of the CDR3 is TGTGCCAGCAGCCCCCGGCAGGGTGACGAAAAACTGTTTTTT. The rearrangement uses TRBV11-2 and TRBJ1-4; D may be TRBD1 (5 bases). CDR1 and CDR2 from the germline V gene are SGHAT and FQNNGV. The V and J ends lost 5 bases and 8 bases respectively, with 15 bases between them. The CDR3 length is 14 residues. The complete variable domain, with remaining parts taken from reference TRBV11-2 and TRBJ1-4, reads EAGVAQSPRYKIIEKRQSVAFWCNPISGHATLYWYQQILGQGPKLLIQFQNNGVVDDSQLPKDRFSAERLKGVDSTLKIQPAKLEDSAVYLCASSPRQGDEKLFFGSGTQLSVL.